The sequence of this T cell receptor beta chain was determined in a study of shared clonotypes between healthy human individuals (dated by TCRdb to between 2020 and 2021). For the wider study: A couple of women and a few men aged 18 to 49 years were included in the cohort. Per donor, three plates each were used for CD4 naive and CD4 memory, two for CD8 naive, and one for CD8 memory. Per donor, leukapheresis produced somewhere between about 0.9 and 9.5 billion PBMCs. The study deeply sequenced blood TCR repertoires of about 5 healthy adults to estimate repertoire size and the extent of clonotype sharing between individuals. To increase sequencing depth and limit assay-specific biases, different laboratories used diverse techniques to prepare libraries and sequence TCR repertoires. Points the paper makes about the study in general: Even with the large sequencing depth, rarefaction of the sorted-subset datasets indicated that sequencing was incomplete. Pairwise subsampling led to the expectation that sequencing depth would affect the degree of clonotype sharing among donors. Higher generation probabilities were observed for clonotypes shared by all four sorted-subset donors than for non-shared clonotypes. Sampling was restricted to blood, and TCR repertoires in tissues likely differ from the TCR repertoires found in blood. The small number of donors limited the genetic and exposure-history diversity represented. Across four donors, roughly 5% of naive CD4, approximately 3.6% of naive CD8, 2.3% of memory CD4, and 0.4% of memory CD8 clonotypes were shared. Naive subsets generally had larger estimated clonotype richness than memory subsets did.

Healthy HIV-negative adults with no recently reported acute infections or vaccinations were included as donors. Every donor was a Caucasian adult living in Nashville, Tennessee, USA. CD4+ T cells were enriched by magnetic negative selection, after which naive cells were positively selected on CD45RA and the negative fraction was taken as the memory subset. After blood collection by leukapheresis, PBMCs were isolated using Ficoll-Histopaque density gradient centrifugation and then cryopreserved in the vapor phase of liquid nitrogen. Analytical flow cytometry was used to check the purity and quantity of each magnetically sorted T cell population. Genomic DNA was isolated from every sorted fraction and measured by UV absorbance on a Nanodrop 2000c. On this clone: No cognate antigen has been identified for it. Base-call qualities are not available, and no considerably larger clone is one nucleotide away.

The CDR3 has 16 amino acids, counting the end cysteine and phenylalanine. The read is trimmed to its CDR3 DNA, 48 bases read in frame from base 1. The V and J ends are trimmed by 3 bases and 7 bases, leaving 16 bases between them. CDR1 and CDR2 (SEHNR, FQNEAQ) derive from the germline V gene (reference sequence). TCR CDR3 regions were amplified from genomic DNA by multiplex PCR using the deep immunoSEQ assay. Extracted genomic DNA from each cell subset was spread evenly across all wells of several immunoSEQ 96-well plates, with each plate serving as a replicate. For sorted subsets, approximately 200 ng of genomic DNA, equivalent to 25,000 to 30,000 T cell genomes, went into each replicate PCR. Purified libraries were measured with a Qubit 3.0 fluorometer, size-checked on a Bioanalyzer 2100, and measured again with the KAPA Library Quantification kit. A separate single-read 150-cycle Illumina NextSeq 550 flow cell was used to sequence each immunoSEQ 96-well plate. The original methods were these. Because the immunoSEQ output held only junctional sequences and lacked quality scores, the filtering could not match the filtering applied to full-length reads. Sequences were annotated with PyIR, a Python wrapper for IgBLAST v1.9, using IMGT germline references to assign V/J genes and CDR3. Reads were removed for weak V/J assignments (E-value above 1e-6), missing CDR3, stop codons, out-of-frame junctions, or ambiguous translated residues. V3J clonotypes were defined by identical inferred V gene, J gene, and CDR3 amino acid sequence. Percentage overlap between repertoires was calculated by dividing the number of shared unique clonotypes by the size of the smaller repertoire. RTK rarefaction, the Chao1 estimator, and Recon v2.1 estimates of unobserved clonotypes were used to assess repertoire richness. For all TCRbeta clonotypes obtained by the gDNA method from a handful of donors, generation probabilities were computed with OLGA. Here the immuneACCESS table is served through TCRdb, limited to in-frame sequences with V and J called. Missing clones are a known gap in these copies; in checked studies unresolved V genes cover under half, and the rest lacks a known reason. That table supplies the V and J calls and clone size; D and trimming were determined from the DNA. The sample table records about 2 million clones; 85% to 95% of these occur just once. The top ten constitute roughly 0.13% of the sample.

The chain is made from TRBV7-9 and TRBJ1-6; a weak D assignment points to TRBD1 (5 bases agree). What was sequenced was naive CD4+ T cells sorted from blood. Reading the label with the study, this specimen's cell subset or site is: CD45RA+ positively selected. This receptor was obtained from a man aged 18 to 35 in good health. At the DNA level, the sequence is TGTGCCAGCAGCTTGGGAGAAGGGACGGGGAATTCACCCCTCCACTTT. Translated, this gives CASSLGEGTGNSPLHF.